Detailed here is one T cell receptor (beta chain). Antigen: not known. This sample stems from a study of graft-versus-host responses after intestinal transplantation. About the research overall: Multivisceral, liver-intestinal, or isolated intestinal transplants were performed in recipients. Anti-thymocyte globulin induction was given to all recipients, followed by tacrolimus and steroids for around three years.

The method was immunoSEQ multiplex PCR; TCRdb's version includes in-frame clones alone and lacks a portion of them. The sample holds some 82,000 clones, about nine tenths seen once. Germline CDR1 reads SNHLY; CDR2 reads FYNNEI. V lost 7 bases to trimming and J lost 3 bases, with 7 bases between them. The CDR3 has 12 residues. The clonotype comes from a human donor who was the organ donor for an intestinal transplant. The sequencing here drew on unstimulated CD8+ T cells sorted from spleen or lymph node cells, taken before transplant. This rearrangement joins TRBV2 to TRBJ2-1; D not certain. The CDR3 DNA reads TGTGCCAGCACGGTTGACTACAATGAGCAGTTCTTC. Translated: CASTVDYNEQFF.